What follows are 4 T cell receptor beta chains derived from one specimen sequenced in a study of shared clonotypes between healthy human individuals. Libraries were prepared by immunoSEQ multiplex PCR; TCRdb keeps only in-frame clonotypes and omits some of them. There are fewer than 150,000 clones in the sample; around 71% occur only once, and about 22% lies in the top ten. The specimen sequenced was memory CD8+ T cells sorted from blood. Stated subset: CD45RO+ cells pooled with CCR7-negative TemRA cells. All receptors derive from a woman in her twenties or thirties in good health.

V usage is TRBV5-1 and J usage is TRBJ2-7; D could derive from TRBD1 or TRBD2 (5 bases each). The germline V and J ends were trimmed by 0 bases and 3 bases, with 13 bases remaining between them. The V gene's germline CDR1 is SGHRS and CDR2 YFSETQ. This CDR3 is built from 15 residues. CDR3 bases: TGCGCCAGCAGCTTGGGGGGGACCAGCAGCTACGAGCAGTACTTC. Residues: CASSLGGTSSYEQYF.

The chain combines TRBV7-9 with TRBJ2-3; TRBD1 is a possible D gene (5 bases). Trimming took off 5 bases at V and 6 bases at J, with 18 bases between the two ends. Germline CDR1 reads SEHNR; CDR2 reads FQNEAQ (reference sequence). The CDR3 consists of 15 residues. CDR3 residues: CASSLPGARADTQYF. Here the CDR3 DNA reads TGTGCCAGCAGCCTACCTGGGGCCAGGGCGGATACGCAGTATTTT.

The rearrangement uses TRBV27 and TRBJ2-1, with 7 bases identical to TRBD2. CDR3 length: 17 residues. V lost 3 bases, J lost 6 bases, and 14 bases stayed unmatched. CDR1 and CDR2 (germline): MNHEY, SMNVEV (reference sequence). The CDR3 nucleotides read TGTGCCAGCAGTTTCTCCCTAGCGGAGTCCCCCGGCAATGAGCAGTTCTTC. It codes for CASSFSLAESPGNEQFF.

The CDR3 spells CASTRQENTEAFF. CDR3 in DNA: TGTGCCAGCACTCGACAGGAGAACACTGAAGCTTTCTTT. The chain combines TRBV6-5 with TRBJ1-1; tentatively, D is TRBD1 (6 bases). The CDR3 extends over 13 amino acids. The germline V gene encodes CDR1 MNHEY and CDR2 SVGAGI. Trimming took off 7 bases at V and 1 base at J, with 10 bases between the two ends.